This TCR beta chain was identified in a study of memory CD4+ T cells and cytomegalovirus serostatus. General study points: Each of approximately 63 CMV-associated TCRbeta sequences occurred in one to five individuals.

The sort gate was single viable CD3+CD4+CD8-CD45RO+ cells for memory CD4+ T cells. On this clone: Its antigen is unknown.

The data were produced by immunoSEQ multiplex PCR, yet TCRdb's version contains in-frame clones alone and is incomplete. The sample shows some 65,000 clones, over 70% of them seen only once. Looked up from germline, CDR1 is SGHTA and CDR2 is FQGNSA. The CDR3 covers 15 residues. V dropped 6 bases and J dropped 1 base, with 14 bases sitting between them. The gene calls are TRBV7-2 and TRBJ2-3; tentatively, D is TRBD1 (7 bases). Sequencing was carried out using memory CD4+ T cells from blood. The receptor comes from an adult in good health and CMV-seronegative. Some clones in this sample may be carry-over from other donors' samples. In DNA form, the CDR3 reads TGTGCCAGCAGTTCCAGGGGGGAAGGCACAGATACGCAGTATTTT. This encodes CASSSRGEGTDTQYF.